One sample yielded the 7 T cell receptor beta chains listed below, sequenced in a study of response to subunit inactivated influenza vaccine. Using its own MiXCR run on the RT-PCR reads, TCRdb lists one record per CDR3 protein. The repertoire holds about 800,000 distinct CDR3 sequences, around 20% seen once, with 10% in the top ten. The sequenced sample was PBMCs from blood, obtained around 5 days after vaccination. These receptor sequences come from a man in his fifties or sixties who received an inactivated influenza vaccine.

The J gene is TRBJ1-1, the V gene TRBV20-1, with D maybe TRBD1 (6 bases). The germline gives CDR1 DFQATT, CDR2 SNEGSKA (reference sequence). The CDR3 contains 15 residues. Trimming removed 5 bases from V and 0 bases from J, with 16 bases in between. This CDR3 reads CSAPMTGVMNTEAFF. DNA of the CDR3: TGCAGTGCTCCCATGACAGGAGTCATGAACACTGAAGCTTTCTTT.

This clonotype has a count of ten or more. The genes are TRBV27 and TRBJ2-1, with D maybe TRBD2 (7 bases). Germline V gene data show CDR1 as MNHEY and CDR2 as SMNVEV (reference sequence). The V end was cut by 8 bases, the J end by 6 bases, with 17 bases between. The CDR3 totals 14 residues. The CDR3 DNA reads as TGTGCCAGCCAACCCGGGGGGCACATCAATGAGCAGTTCTTC. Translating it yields CASQPGGHINEQFF.

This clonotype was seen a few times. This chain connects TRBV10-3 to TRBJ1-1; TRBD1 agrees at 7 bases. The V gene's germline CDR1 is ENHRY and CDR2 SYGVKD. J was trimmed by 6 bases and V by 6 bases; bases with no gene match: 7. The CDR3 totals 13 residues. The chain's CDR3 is CAIRTGLSSEAFF. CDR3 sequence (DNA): TGTGCCATCAGGACAGGGTTGAGCTCTGAAGCTTTCTTT.

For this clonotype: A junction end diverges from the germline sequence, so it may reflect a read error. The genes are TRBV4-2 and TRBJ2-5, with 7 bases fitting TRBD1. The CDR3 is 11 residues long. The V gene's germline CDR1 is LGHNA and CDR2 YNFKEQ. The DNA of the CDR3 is TGTGCCAGCAGCGCGCAGGGGGATATCGTCTTC. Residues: CASSAQGDIVF.

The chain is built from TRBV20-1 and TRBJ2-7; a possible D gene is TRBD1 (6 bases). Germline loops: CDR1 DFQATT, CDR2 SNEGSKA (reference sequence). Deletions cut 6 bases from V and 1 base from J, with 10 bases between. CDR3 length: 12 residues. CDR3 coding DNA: TGCAGTGCCAGCAGGGGTTCCTACGAGCAGTACTTC. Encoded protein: CSASRGSYEQYF.

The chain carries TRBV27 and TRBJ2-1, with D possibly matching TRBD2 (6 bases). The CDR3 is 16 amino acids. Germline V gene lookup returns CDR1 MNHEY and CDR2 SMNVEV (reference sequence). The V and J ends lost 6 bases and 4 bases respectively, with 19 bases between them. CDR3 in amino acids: CASSTGGQPPYNEQFF. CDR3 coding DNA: TGTGCCAGCAGCACCGGGGGTCAACCCCCTTACAATGAGCAGTTCTTC.

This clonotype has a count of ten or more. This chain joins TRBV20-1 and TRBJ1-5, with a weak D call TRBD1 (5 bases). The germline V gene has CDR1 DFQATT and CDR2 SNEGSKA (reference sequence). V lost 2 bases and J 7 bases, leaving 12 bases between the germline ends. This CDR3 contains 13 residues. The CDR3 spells CSARPDREQPQHF. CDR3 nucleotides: TGCAGTGCTAGACCCGACAGAGAACAGCCCCAGCATTTT.